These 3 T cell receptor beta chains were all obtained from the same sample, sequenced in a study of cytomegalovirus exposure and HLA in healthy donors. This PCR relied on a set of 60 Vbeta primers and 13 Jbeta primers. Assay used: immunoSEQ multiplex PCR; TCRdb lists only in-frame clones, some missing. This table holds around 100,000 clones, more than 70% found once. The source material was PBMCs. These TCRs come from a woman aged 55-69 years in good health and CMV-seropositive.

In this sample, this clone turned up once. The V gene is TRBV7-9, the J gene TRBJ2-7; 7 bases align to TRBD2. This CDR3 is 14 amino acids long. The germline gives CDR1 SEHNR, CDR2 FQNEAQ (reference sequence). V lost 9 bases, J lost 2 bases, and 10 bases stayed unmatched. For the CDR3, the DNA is TGTGCCAGTCAGATAGCGGGTGCCACCTACGAGCAGTACTTC. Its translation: CASQIAGATYEQYF.

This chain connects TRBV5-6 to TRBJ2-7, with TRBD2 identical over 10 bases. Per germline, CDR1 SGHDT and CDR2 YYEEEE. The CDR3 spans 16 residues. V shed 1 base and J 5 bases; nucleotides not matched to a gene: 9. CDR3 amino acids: CASSLFRTSGSNEQYF. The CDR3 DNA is TGTGCCAGCAGCTTGTTTCGGACTAGCGGATCGAACGAGCAGTACTTC.

CDR3 sequence (DNA): TGTGCCAGCAGCTTAGACAGGGGGCGGGTCACTGAAGCTTTCTTT. This sequence encodes CASSLDRGRVTEAFF. This sequence joins TRBV11-2 and TRBJ1-1; 8 nucleotides line up with TRBD1. The CDR3 has 15 residues. CDR1 and CDR2 (germline): SGHAT, FQNNGV. Losses at the gene ends were 0 bases for V and 4 bases for J; bases not matched to a gene: 4. The complete variable domain, with remaining parts taken from reference TRBV11-2 and TRBJ1-1, reads EAGVAQSPRYKIIEKRQSVAFWCNPISGHATLYWYQQILGQGPKLLIQFQNNGVVDDSQLPKDRFSAERLKGVDSTLKIQPAKLEDSAVYLCASSLDRGRVTEAFFGQGTRLTVV.